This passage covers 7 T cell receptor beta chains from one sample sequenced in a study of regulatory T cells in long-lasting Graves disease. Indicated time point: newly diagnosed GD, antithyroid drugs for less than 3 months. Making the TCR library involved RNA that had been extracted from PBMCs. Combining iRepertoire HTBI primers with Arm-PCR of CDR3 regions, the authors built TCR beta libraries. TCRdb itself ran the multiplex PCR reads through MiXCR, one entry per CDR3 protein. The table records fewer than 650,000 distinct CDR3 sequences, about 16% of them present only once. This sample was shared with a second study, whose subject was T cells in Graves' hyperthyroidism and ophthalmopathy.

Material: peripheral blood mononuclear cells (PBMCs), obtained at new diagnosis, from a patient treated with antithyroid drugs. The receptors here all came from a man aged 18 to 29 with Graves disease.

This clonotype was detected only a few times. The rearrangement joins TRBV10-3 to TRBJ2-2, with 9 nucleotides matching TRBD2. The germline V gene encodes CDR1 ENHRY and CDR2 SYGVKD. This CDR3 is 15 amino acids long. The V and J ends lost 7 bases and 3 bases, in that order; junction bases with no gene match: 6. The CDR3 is CAIKREARDTGELFF. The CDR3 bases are TGTGCCATCAAGCGGGAGGCCCGGGACACCGGGGAGCTGTTTTTT.

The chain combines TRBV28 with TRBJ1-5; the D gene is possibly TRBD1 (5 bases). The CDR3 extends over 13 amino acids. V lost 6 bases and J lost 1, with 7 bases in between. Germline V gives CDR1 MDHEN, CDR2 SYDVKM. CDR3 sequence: CASRTVSNQPQHF. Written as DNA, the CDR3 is TGTGCCAGCAGGACAGTAAGCAATCAGCCCCAGCATTTT.

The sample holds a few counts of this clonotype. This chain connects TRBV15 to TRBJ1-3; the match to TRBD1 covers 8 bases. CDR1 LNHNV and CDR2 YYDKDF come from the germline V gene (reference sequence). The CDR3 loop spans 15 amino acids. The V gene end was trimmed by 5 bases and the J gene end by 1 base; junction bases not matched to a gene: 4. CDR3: CATSGRTGSGNTIYF. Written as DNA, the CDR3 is TGTGCCACCAGCGGAAGGACAGGGTCTGGAAACACCATATATTTT.

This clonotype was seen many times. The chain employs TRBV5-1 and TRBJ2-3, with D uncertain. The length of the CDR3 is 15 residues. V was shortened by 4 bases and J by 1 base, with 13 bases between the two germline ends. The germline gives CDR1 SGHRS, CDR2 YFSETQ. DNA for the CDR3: TGCGCCAGCAGCCGGAGCTTTGGCCGCACAGATACGCAGTATTTT. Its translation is CASSRSFGRTDTQYF.

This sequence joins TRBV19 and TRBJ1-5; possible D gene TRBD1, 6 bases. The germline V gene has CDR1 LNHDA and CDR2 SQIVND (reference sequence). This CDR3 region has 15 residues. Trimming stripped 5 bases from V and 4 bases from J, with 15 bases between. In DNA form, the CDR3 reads TGTGCCAGTAGTCTCTCGGACAGATATAATCAGCCCCAGCATTTT. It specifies CASSLSDRYNQPQHF.

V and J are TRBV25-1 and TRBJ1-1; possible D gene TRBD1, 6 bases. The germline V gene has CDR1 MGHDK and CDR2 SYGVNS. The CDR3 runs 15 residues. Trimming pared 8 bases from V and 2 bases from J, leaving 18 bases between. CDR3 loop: CASCRAGAQNTEAFF. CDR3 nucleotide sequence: TGTGCCAGCTGTAGAGCAGGGGCCCAAAACACTGAAGCTTTCTTT.

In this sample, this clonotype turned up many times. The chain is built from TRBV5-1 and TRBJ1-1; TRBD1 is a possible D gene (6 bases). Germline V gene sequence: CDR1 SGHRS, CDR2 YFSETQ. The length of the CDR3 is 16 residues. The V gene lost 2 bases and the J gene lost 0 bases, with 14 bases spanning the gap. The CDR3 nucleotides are TGCGCCAGCAGCTTCGGCACGACAGGCGTGAACACTGAAGCTTTCTTT. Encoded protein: CASSFGTTGVNTEAFF.